The source of this T cell receptor (beta chain) is a study of T cell changes during pregnancy in multiple sclerosis. Assay: immunoSEQ multiplex PCR; the TCRdb copy retains only in-frame clones and omits some. Altogether 50,000 or so clones are present, 80% to 90% being singletons, with the ten largest covering around 8%. The CDR3 length is 13 residues. V trimming: 5 bases; J trimming: 3 bases; junction bases outside the gene matches: 4. Germline V gene data show CDR1 as PRHDT and CDR2 as FYEKMQ (reference sequence). This clonotype was sampled from a female donor with multiple sclerosis, enrolled in a pregnancy study. Material: CD8+ T cells from peripheral blood mononuclear cells, obtained in the second trimester of pregnancy. The genes are TRBV13 and TRBJ2-7; 7 bases are a match to TRBD1. CDR3 residues: CASSARGYYEQYF. CDR3 nucleotides: TGTGCCAGCAGCGCCAGGGGGTACTACGAGCAGTACTTC.